Listed here are 26 T cell receptor beta chains from one sample, sequenced in a study of CD8+CD57+ T cells in acquired aplastic anemia. Genomic DNA provided the template from which TCR beta VDJ and CDR3 profiles were obtained. TCRdb re-called the reads through MiXCR, storing one row per CDR3 protein. The repertoire has a few hundred thousand distinct CDR3 sequences, about 37% of them found once; the top ten carry 1% to 1.3%. The sequenced sample consisted of sorted CD4+, CD8+, or CD8+CD57+ T cells (not recorded which) from PBMCs. The origin of the receptors is a human donor in good health, serving as a control.

This clonotype was detected ten times or more. The chain joins TRBV7-3 to TRBJ2-1, with D perhaps TRBD2 (5 bases). With 2 bases removed from V and 7 bases from J, the gap between germline ends came to 12 bases. Germline assignment: CDR1 SGHTA and CDR2 FQGTGA. The length of the CDR3 is 14 residues. The CDR3 spells CASSLGVPGNEQFF. CDR3 sequence (DNA): TGTGCCAGCAGCTTAGGCGTTCCGGGGAATGAGCAGTTCTTC.

This sequence joins TRBV7-9 and TRBJ2-7; D is possibly TRBD1 (5 bases). This CDR3 comprises 11 residues. In germline, CDR1 is SEHNR, CDR2 FQNEAQ (reference sequence). The V and J ends lost 0 bases and 9 bases respectively, with 6 bases between them. CDR3 amino acids: CASSLAQVQYF. The CDR3 DNA reads TGTGCCAGCAGCTTAGCACAGGTGCAGTACTTC.

The V call is TRBV6-5, the J call TRBJ1-1; a possible D gene is TRBD1 (6 bases). Germline values: CDR1 MNHEY, CDR2 SVGAGI. The CDR3 contains 15 residues. The V and J ends lost 3 bases and 4 bases respectively, with 15 bases between them. The CDR3 spells CASSYSQGPPTEAFF. The CDR3 nucleotides are TGTGCCAGCAGTTATTCACAGGGCCCCCCCACTGAAGCTTTCTTT.

This clonotype was picked up many times. The chain recombines TRBV6-1 with TRBJ1-2; D is perhaps TRBD1 (6 bases). The CDR3 totals 13 residues. Germline loops: CDR1 MNHNS, CDR2 SASEGT. The V and J ends lost 6 bases and 4 bases respectively, with 12 bases between them. The CDR3 DNA sequence: TGTGCCAGCAGAGGACAGTCCCTCTATGGCTACACCTTC. Translation: CASRGQSLYGYTF.

The rearrangement links TRBV7-9 to TRBJ2-2; 10 nucleotides align to TRBD2. V was pared by 6 bases and J by 1 base, with 2 bases of the junction left unmatched. There are 15 residues in the CDR3. Germline-derived CDR1 and CDR2 are SEHNR and FQNEAQ (reference sequence). CDR3 nucleotides: TGTGCCAGCAGAGTAGCGGGAGGGAACACCGGGGAGCTGTTTTTT. Its protein product is CASRVAGGNTGELFF.

This clonotype was seen at least ten times. The rearrangement uses TRBV7-8 and TRBJ2-7; TRBD2 aligns across 9 bases. The junction had 6 bases not matched to a gene; V was cut back by 5 bases and J by 4 bases. The CDR3 length is 14 residues. The germline V gene has CDR1 SGHVS and CDR2 FQNEAQ. For the CDR3, the DNA is TGTGCCAGCAGCAACCCGGGACTAGCATACGAGCAGTACTTC. It specifies CASSNPGLAYEQYF.

This clonotype was observed at least ten times. This chain links TRBV4-1 with TRBJ2-7; 8 nucleotides align to TRBD2. Germline V CDR1 and CDR2: MGHRA, YSYEKL. The J segment lost 6 bases and the V segment lost 6 bases, leaving 13 bases of the junction unmatched. The CDR3 is 15 amino acids. The CDR3 here is CASRVRAGERVEQYF. DNA for the CDR3: TGCGCCAGCAGGGTAAGAGCGGGAGAGCGTGTCGAGCAGTACTTC.

This clonotype has at least ten counts. This chain uses TRBV5-1 with TRBJ1-2; 8 positions agree with TRBD1. Trimming cost V 4 bases and J 2 bases; bases outside gene matches: 4. This CDR3 comprises 14 residues. CDR1 and CDR2 (germline): SGHRS, YFSETQ. CDR3 region: CASSLQGDNYGYTF. The CDR3 DNA sequence: TGCGCCAGCAGCCTACAGGGGGACAACTATGGCTACACCTTC.

V gene TRBV3-1 combines with J gene TRBJ2-1, with D perhaps TRBD2 (6 bases). Trimming shortened V by 1 base and J by 7 bases, and 17 bases separated the two germline ends. Per the germline V gene, CDR1 is LGHDT and CDR2 is YNNKEL (reference sequence). The length of the CDR3 is 16 residues. CDR3 amino acids: CASSQGAGLGGNEQFF. CDR3 nucleotide sequence: TGTGCCAGCAGCCAAGGGGCGGGGCTGGGAGGAAATGAGCAGTTCTTC.

In its sample, this clonotype was seen many times. This chain uses TRBV7-9 with TRBJ2-1, with a weak D call TRBD2 (5 bases). This CDR3 has 14 amino acids. V lost 2 bases, J lost 6 bases, and 11 bases lay in between. Looked up from germline, CDR1 is SEHNR and CDR2 is FQNEAQ (reference sequence). CDR3 protein: CASSLTGFGNEQFF. As DNA, the CDR3 is TGTGCCAGCAGCTTAACGGGGTTTGGCAATGAGCAGTTCTTC.

This clonotype has ten or more counts. The chain employs TRBV20-1 and TRBJ1-1, with D hard to call. Germline-derived CDR1 and CDR2 are DFQATT and SNEGSKA (reference sequence). The V gene lost 1 base and the J gene lost 0 bases, with 12 bases spanning the gap. The CDR3 covers 15 residues. The CDR3 loop is CSARVGGLMNTEAFF. CDR3 nucleotides: TGCAGTGCTAGAGTGGGTGGTCTCATGAACACTGAAGCTTTCTTT.

This clonotype was seen a handful of times. The chain couples TRBV5-1 to TRBJ2-5; 10 nucleotides agree with TRBD1. Germline trimming cut 3 bases from V and 4 bases from J; bases unmatched to any gene: 6. Germline V gives CDR1 SGHRS, CDR2 YFSETQ. This CDR3 comprises 15 residues. In DNA, the CDR3 is TGCGCCAGCAGCTCAGGGACAGGGGCCCGAGAGACCCAGTACTTC. Translating it yields CASSSGTGARETQYF.

V gene TRBV29-1 combines with J gene TRBJ2-7; D remains ambiguous. Deletions cut 7 bases from V and 0 bases from J, with 10 bases between. In germline, CDR1 is SQVTM, CDR2 ANQGSEA. CDR3 size: 12 residues. The CDR3 spells CSARFSSYEQYF. As DNA, the CDR3 is TGCAGCGCCCGCTTTAGCTCCTACGAGCAGTACTTC.

This clonotype was recorded many times. The chain is built from TRBV20-1 and TRBJ2-3, with 8 bases identical to TRBD2. The CDR3 sequence is 12 residues long. After removal of 5 bases from V and 4 bases from J, the junction contained 2 bases not matched to a gene. Germline CDR1 is DFQATT and CDR2 is SNEGSKA (reference sequence). In DNA, the CDR3 is TGCAGTGCTGCGGGAGGAGCAGATACGCAGTATTTT. Translated: CSAAGGADTQYF.

V usage is TRBV10-3 and J usage is TRBJ2-1, with TRBD2 matching 14 bases. The CDR3 loop spans 16 amino acids. The ends lost 5 bases at V and 5 bases at J; junction bases unmatched: 5. Germline-derived CDR1 and CDR2 are ENHRY and SYGVKD. The CDR3 reads CAISTRTSGGNNEQFF. In nucleotides, the CDR3 is TGTGCCATCAGTACCCGGACTAGCGGGGGGAACAATGAGCAGTTCTTC.

Comments on this clonotype: This may stem from a read error, because a much larger clone lies one nucleotide away. This sequence joins TRBV2 and TRBJ2-1, with D hard to call. V was clipped by 6 bases and J by 10 bases, with 16 bases between them. CDR1 is SNHLY and CDR2 is FYNNEI in the germline V gene. There are 13 residues in the CDR3. CDR3 loop: CASSRLYAHEQFF. The CDR3 coding sequence is TGTGCCAGCAGCCGGCTGTACGCCCACGAGCAGTTCTTC.

This clonotype was found a few times. V usage is TRBV30 and J usage is TRBJ2-7, with D possibly being TRBD2 (6 bases). Germline assignment: CDR1 GTSNPN and CDR2 SVGIG (reference sequence). The V and J ends lost 1 base and 0 bases respectively, with 10 bases between them. The CDR3 length is 14 residues. The CDR3 nucleotides are TGTGCCTGGAGTGCAATTAGCGGCTCCTACGAGCAGTACTTC. Its translation is CAWSAISGSYEQYF.

At least ten counts were recorded for this clonotype. The J gene is TRBJ2-3, the V gene TRBV24-1; 7 bases match TRBD2. CDR1 is KGHDR and CDR2 is SFDVKD in the germline V gene. Trimming removed 1 base from V and 3 bases from J; junction bases left unmatched: 6. The CDR3 covers 16 residues. CDR3 sequence: CATSDFGLEETDTQYF. The CDR3 DNA sequence: TGTGCCACCAGTGATTTTGGACTAGAAGAGACAGATACGCAGTATTTT.

This clonotype has just a few counts. CDR3 residues: CASNRGVAASSSYNEQFF. The CDR3 nucleotides are TGCGCCAGCAACCGAGGGGTAGCGGCCTCGAGCTCCTACAATGAGCAGTTCTTC. This sequence joins TRBV5-1 and TRBJ2-1, with D perhaps TRBD2 (6 bases). From germline, CDR1 is SGHRS and CDR2 YFSETQ. V shed 6 bases and J shed 0 bases, with 22 bases lying between them. The CDR3 consists of 18 residues. The whole variable domain, filled in from reference TRBV5-1 and TRBJ2-1, reads KAGVTQTPRYLIKTRGQQVTLSCSPISGHRSVSWYQQTPGQGLQFLFEYFSETQRNKGNFPGRFSGRQFSNSRSEMNVSTLELGDSALYLCASNRGVAASSSYNEQFFGPGTRLTVL.

Notes on this clonotype: One junction end does not reproduce the germline sequence, and a read error may be involved. V and J are TRBV6-2 or TRBV6-3 and TRBJ2-1; 11 bases map to TRBD2. Germline V gives CDR1 MNHEY, CDR2 SVGEGT. The CDR3 runs 16 residues. CDR3 protein: CACSYHSGRAANEQFF. CDR3 DNA: TGTGCCTGCAGTTATCATAGCGGGAGGGCCGCCAATGAGCAGTTCTTC.

Many counts were recorded for this clonotype. The chain combines TRBV12-3 or TRBV12-4 with TRBJ2-3; 7 bases map to TRBD1. The CDR3 spans 16 residues. J lost 1 base, V lost 5 bases, and 9 bases had no gene match. The CDR3: CASSPRQGEGTDTQYF. As DNA, the CDR3 is TGTGCCAGCAGTCCCCGACAGGGCGAGGGCACAGATACGCAGTATTTT.

The table lists this clonotype with many counts. The rearrangement uses TRBV2 and TRBJ2-7, with a weak D call TRBD1 (7 bases). CDR1 is SNHLY and CDR2 is FYNNEI in the germline V gene. V lost 5 bases and J lost 2, with 13 bases in between. The CDR3 runs 14 residues. The DNA of the CDR3 is TGTGCCAGCAGTAGTCAGGGGGGCCCCTACGAGCAGTACTTC. Residues: CASSSQGGPYEQYF.

This clonotype has at least ten counts. The chain is built from TRBV20-1 and TRBJ2-1; TRBD2 agrees at 11 bases. J gave up 13 bases and V 2 bases, and 1 base lay outside the gene matches. From germline, CDR1 is DFQATT and CDR2 SNEGSKA (reference sequence). This CDR3 spans 11 amino acids. CDR3: CSARTSGSQFF. DNA of the CDR3: TGCAGTGCTAGAACTAGCGGGAGTCAGTTCTTC.

This clonotype was observed a few times. The rearrangement joins TRBV5-1 to TRBJ2-3; the match to TRBD2 covers 13 bases. V lost 6 bases to trimming and J lost 6 bases; unmatched junction nucleotides: 10. This CDR3 comprises 16 residues. The germline V gene has CDR1 SGHRS and CDR2 YFSETQ. The CDR3 loop reads CASTETGTSGADTQYF. CDR3 nucleotide sequence: TGCGCCAGCACCGAAACCGGGACTAGCGGGGCGGATACGCAGTATTTT.

This clonotype has at least ten counts. This chain connects TRBV5-4 to TRBJ2-7; D may match TRBD1 or TRBD2 (5 bases each). The CDR3 length is 15 residues. The V gene's germline CDR1 is SGHNT and CDR2 YYREEE (reference sequence). Between the trimmed V and J ends, which lost 1 base and 3 bases, there was a span of 14 bases. The CDR3 nucleotides read TGTGCCAGCAGCTTGATGAGGGGCCCCTACTACGAGCAGTACTTC. Protein product: CASSLMRGPYYEQYF. Complete variable domain (other parts from reference TRBV5-4 and TRBJ2-7): ETGVTQSPTHLIKTRGQQVTLRCSSQSGHNTVSWYQQALGQGPQFIFQYYREEENGRGNFPPRFSGLQFPNYSSELNVNALELDDSALYLCASSLMRGPYYEQYFGPGTRLTVT.

In this sample, this clonotype turned up many times. This chain connects TRBV15 to TRBJ2-2; the match to TRBD2 covers 11 bases. The germline CDR1 and CDR2 sequences are LNHNV and YYDKDF (reference sequence). V gave up 0 bases and J gave up 6 bases; unmatched junction bases: 3. The length of the CDR3 is 16 residues. The CDR3 reads CATSRDILAGAGELFF. For the CDR3, the DNA is TGTGCCACCAGCAGAGATATACTAGCGGGAGCCGGGGAGCTGTTTTTT.